Following are 15 T cell receptor beta chains from one sample sequenced in a study of naive and memory T cell subsets. The beta constant-region primer was an equimolar mix of two oligonucleotides covering TRBC1 and TRBC2. Ligated cDNA was amplified by four rounds of PCR with nested alpha and beta constant-region primers and SP2. TCRdb ran MiXCR on the UMI-ligation and nested PCR reads and lists one entry per CDR3 protein. The sample lists over 100,000 distinct CDR3 sequences, 35% to 45% seen once, with 0.8% to 1% in the top ten. Sequencing input: central memory CD4+ T cells from blood. These receptors all stem from a human donor in good health.

This chain links TRBV12-3 or TRBV12-4 with TRBJ2-1, with 12 bases that match TRBD2. The trim removed 10 bases at V and 8 bases at J, leaving 18 bases unmatched. The CDR3 is 17 residues long. The CDR3 loop is CATSEASGRARNDEQFF. In nucleotides, the CDR3 is TGTGCCACCTCAGAGGCTAGCGGGAGGGCCCGTAACGATGAGCAGTTCTTC.

The chain is built from TRBV24-1 and TRBJ2-1, with a weak D call TRBD1 (5 bases). CDR3 length equals 13 residues. V shed 4 bases and J shed 14 bases, with 17 bases lying between them. CDR1 and CDR2 from the germline V gene are KGHDR and SFDVKD. The CDR3 loop is CATSEGRPLPKFF. CDR3 DNA sequence: TGTGCCACCAGTGAGGGGCGACCCCTTCCAAAGTTCTTC.

The chain uses TRBV7-3 and TRBJ1-1; the D is unclear. Germline values: CDR1 SGHTA, CDR2 FQGTGA. Between the trimmed V and J ends, which lost 1 base and 7 bases, there was a span of 10 bases. CDR3 size: 13 residues. The chain's CDR3 is CASSLKGINEAFF. The CDR3 DNA reads as TGTGCCAGCAGCTTAAAGGGTATTAATGAAGCTTTCTTT.

The rearrangement joins TRBV25-1 to TRBJ2-2, with D possibly matching TRBD2 (5 bases). The CDR3 extends over 14 amino acids. Germline CDR1 reads MGHDK; CDR2 reads SYGVNS. V lost 1 base and J lost 6, with 9 bases in between. The DNA of the CDR3 is TGTGCCAGCAGTGAATCGGGCGGGTCCGGGGAGCTGTTTTTT. Protein product: CASSESGGSGELFF.

This clonotype was detected a few times. The rearrangement joins TRBV7-2 to TRBJ2-5; 8 nucleotides agree with TRBD2. Germline V lookup: CDR1 SGHTA, CDR2 FQGNSA. V lost 5 bases, J lost 2 bases, and 4 bases stayed unmatched. This CDR3 has 14 residues. The CDR3 protein is CASSRTGGQETQYF. In DNA, the CDR3 is TGTGCCAGCAGCCGAACGGGGGGGCAAGAGACCCAGTACTTC. The full variable domain, completed using reference TRBV7-2 and TRBJ2-5, is GAGVSQSPSNKVTEKGKDVELRCDPISGHTALYWYRQSLGQGLEFLIYFQGNSAPDKSGLPSDRFSAERTGGSVSTLTIQRTQQEDSAVYLCASSRTGGQETQYFGPGTRLLVL.

CDR3: CASSSVARPYEQYF. CDR3 nucleotides: TGTGCCAGCAGCTCAGTGGCCAGACCCTACGAGCAGTACTTC. The chain recombines TRBV13 with TRBJ2-7; D call uncertain. The CDR3 sequence is 14 residues long. The germline V and J ends were trimmed by 4 bases and 2 bases, with 12 bases remaining between them. Germline V gene lookup returns CDR1 PRHDT and CDR2 FYEKMQ (reference sequence).

The CDR3 spells CASSSGLAGGRDTQYF. The CDR3, as DNA: TGTGCCAGCAGCTCAGGACTAGCGGGAGGGCGAGATACGCAGTATTTT. The chain recombines TRBV5-4 with TRBJ2-3; TRBD2 matches 15 bases. Germline CDR1 is SGHNT and CDR2 is YYREEE (reference sequence). The V gene end was trimmed by 3 bases and the J gene end by 5 bases; junction bases not matched to a gene: 4. The CDR3 contains 16 residues.

The rearrangement links TRBV7-9 to TRBJ1-3; TRBD1 agrees at 7 bases. After removal of 5 bases from V and 4 bases from J, the junction contained 5 bases not matched to a gene. The germline V gene encodes CDR1 SEHNR and CDR2 FQNEAQ (reference sequence). CDR3 length equals 14 residues. Here the CDR3 reads CASSTGAKGNTIYF. The CDR3 DNA sequence: TGTGCCAGCAGCACAGGGGCGAAAGGAAACACCATATATTTT.

The rearrangement links TRBV28 to TRBJ1-3, with a tentative D call TRBD1 (5 bases). V lost 6 bases, J lost 2 bases, and 17 bases lay in between. The CDR3 runs 16 residues. Germline CDR1 reads MDHEN; CDR2 reads SYDVKM. CDR3 protein: CASSSPAVTAGNTIYF. For the CDR3, the DNA is TGTGCCAGCAGCTCACCCGCTGTGACAGCTGGAAACACCATATATTTT. The whole variable domain, remainder taken from reference TRBV28 and TRBJ1-3, is DVKVTQSSRYLVKRTGEKVFLECVQDMDHENMFWYRQDPGLGLRLIYFSYDVKMKEKGDIPEGYSVSREKKERFSLILESASTNQTSMYLCASSSPAVTAGNTIYFGEGSWLTVV.

This clonotype was picked up a small number of times. V and J are TRBV10-2 and TRBJ2-7; TRBD1 matches 7 bases. The CDR3 extends over 15 amino acids. Per the germline V gene, CDR1 is WSHSY and CDR2 is SAAADI. The V segment lost 4 bases and the J segment 3 bases; nucleotides outside the gene matches: 9. CDR3 DNA sequence: TGCGCCAGCAGTGGGTGGAACAGGGGAGACTACGAGCAGTACTTC. Translating gives CASSGWNRGDYEQYF.

This clonotype has only a few counts. This rearrangement joins TRBV7-9 to TRBJ2-3, with 7 bases lining up with TRBD1. The CDR3 totals 14 residues. Germline CDR1 and CDR2: SEHNR and FQNEAQ (reference sequence). J lost 1 base, V lost 5 bases, and 3 bases had no gene match. The chain's CDR3 is CASSRDRGTDTQYF. CDR3 nucleotides: TGTGCCAGCAGCCGCGACAGGGGCACAGATACGCAGTATTTT.

This clonotype was picked up a small number of times. The CDR3 bases are TGCAGTGCTATCGGGGACAGGCGCTCCTACAATGAGCAGTTCTTC. This encodes CSAIGDRRSYNEQFF. This rearrangement joins TRBV20-1 to TRBJ2-1; 8 bases map to TRBD1. CDR1 is DFQATT, CDR2 SNEGSKA, per germline (reference sequence). The CDR3 length is 15 residues. J lost 0 bases, V lost 4 bases, and 5 bases had no gene match.

This clonotype came up a few times. The rearrangement joins TRBV6-5 to TRBJ1-6; TRBD1 is a possible D gene (6 bases). V gave up 5 bases and J gave up 9 bases, with 20 bases separating them. Germline V gene data show CDR1 as MNHEY and CDR2 as SVGAGI. The CDR3 runs to 16 residues. The CDR3 DNA reads as TGTGCCAGCAGTCCCTTGGTCCTGCGGGGGCCTTCACCCCTCCACTTT. Translated: CASSPLVLRGPSPLHF.

The chain recombines TRBV28 with TRBJ1-5; maybe TRBD1 (5 bases). The CDR3 has 15 amino acids. V gave up 1 base and J gave up 0 bases, with 7 bases separating them. Germline values: CDR1 MDHEN, CDR2 SYDVKM. The CDR3 region has the DNA TGTGCCAGCAGTTTATACAGGAATAGCAATCAGCCCCAGCATTTT. Its translation is CASSLYRNSNQPQHF.

This clonotype was recorded once. The V and J genes are TRBV2 and TRBJ2-3; TRBD1 might be the D (5 bases). This CDR3 comprises 14 residues. Trimming removed 7 bases at V and 0 bases at J, with 11 bases between. Germline V gene lookup returns CDR1 SNHLY and CDR2 FYNNEI. CDR3 in amino acids: CASKTVPSTDTQYF. CDR3 DNA sequence: TGTGCCAGCAAGACAGTACCTAGCACAGATACGCAGTATTTT.